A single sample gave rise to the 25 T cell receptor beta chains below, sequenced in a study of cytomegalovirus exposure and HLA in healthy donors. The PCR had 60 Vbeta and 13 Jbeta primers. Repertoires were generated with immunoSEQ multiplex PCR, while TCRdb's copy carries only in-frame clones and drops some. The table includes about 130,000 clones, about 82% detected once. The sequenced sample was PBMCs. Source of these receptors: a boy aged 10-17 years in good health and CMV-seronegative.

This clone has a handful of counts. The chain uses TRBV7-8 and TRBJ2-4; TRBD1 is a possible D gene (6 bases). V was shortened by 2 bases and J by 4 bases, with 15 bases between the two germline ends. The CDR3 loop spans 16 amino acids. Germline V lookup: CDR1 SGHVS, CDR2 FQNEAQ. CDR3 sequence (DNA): TGTGCCAGCAGCTTACTGCCACCGGACAGTAAAAACATTCAGTACTTC. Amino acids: CASSLLPPDSKNIQYF.

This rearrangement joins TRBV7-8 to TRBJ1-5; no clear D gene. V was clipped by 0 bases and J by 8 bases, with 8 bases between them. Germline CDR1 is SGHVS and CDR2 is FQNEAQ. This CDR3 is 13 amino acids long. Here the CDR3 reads CASSLAFPEPQHF. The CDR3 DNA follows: TGTGCCAGCAGCTTAGCCTTCCCTGAGCCCCAGCATTTT.

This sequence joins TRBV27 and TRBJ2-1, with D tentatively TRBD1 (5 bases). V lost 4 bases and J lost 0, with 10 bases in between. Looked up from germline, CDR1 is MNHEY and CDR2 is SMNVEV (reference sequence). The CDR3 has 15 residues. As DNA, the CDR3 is TGTGCCAGCAGTTCAGGGCTGAGCTCCTACAATGAGCAGTTCTTC. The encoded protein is CASSSGLSSYNEQFF.

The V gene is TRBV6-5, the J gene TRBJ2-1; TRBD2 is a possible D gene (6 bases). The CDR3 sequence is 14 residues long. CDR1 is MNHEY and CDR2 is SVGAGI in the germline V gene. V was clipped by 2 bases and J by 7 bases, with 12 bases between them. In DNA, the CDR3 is TGTGCCAGCAGTTACCCTTCTGGAGGGAATGAGCAGTTCTTC. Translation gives CASSYPSGGNEQFF.

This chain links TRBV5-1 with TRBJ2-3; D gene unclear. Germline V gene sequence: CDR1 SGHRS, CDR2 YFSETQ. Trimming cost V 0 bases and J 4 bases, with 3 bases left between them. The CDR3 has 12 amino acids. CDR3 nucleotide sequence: TGCGCCAGCAGCTTGGGCGCAGATACGCAGTATTTT. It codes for CASSLGADTQYF. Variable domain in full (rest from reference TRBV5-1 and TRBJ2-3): KAGVTQTPRYLIKTRGQQVTLSCSPISGHRSVSWYQQTPGQGLQFLFEYFSETQRNKGNFPGRFSGRQFSNSRSEMNVSTLELGDSALYLCASSLGADTQYFGPGTRLTVL.

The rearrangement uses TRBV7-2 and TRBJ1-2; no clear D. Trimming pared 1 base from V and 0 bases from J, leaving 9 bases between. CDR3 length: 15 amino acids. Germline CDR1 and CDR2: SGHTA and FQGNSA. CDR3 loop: CASSLGRTTNYGYTF. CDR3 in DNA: TGTGCCAGCAGCTTAGGCCGAACAACTAACTATGGCTACACCTTC.

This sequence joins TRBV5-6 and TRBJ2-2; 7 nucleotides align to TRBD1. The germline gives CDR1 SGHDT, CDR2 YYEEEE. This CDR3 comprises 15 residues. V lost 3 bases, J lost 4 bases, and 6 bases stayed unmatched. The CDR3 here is CASSWGQKPTGELFF. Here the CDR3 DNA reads TGTGCCAGCAGCTGGGGACAGAAACCCACCGGGGAGCTGTTTTTT.

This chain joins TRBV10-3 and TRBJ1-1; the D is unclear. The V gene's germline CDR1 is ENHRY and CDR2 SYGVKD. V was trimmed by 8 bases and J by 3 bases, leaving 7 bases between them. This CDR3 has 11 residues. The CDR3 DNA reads TGTGCCATCGCGGAATACACTGAAGCTTTCTTT. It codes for CAIAEYTEAFF.

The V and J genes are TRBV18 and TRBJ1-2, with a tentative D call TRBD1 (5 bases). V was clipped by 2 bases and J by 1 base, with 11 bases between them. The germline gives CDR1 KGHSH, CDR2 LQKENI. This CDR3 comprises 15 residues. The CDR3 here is CASSPTGLHNYGYTF. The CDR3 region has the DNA TGTGCCAGCTCACCAACGGGACTCCATAACTATGGCTACACCTTC.

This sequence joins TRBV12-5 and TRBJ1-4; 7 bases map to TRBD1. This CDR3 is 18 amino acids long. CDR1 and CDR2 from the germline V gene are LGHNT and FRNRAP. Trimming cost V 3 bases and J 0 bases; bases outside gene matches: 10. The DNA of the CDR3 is TGTGCTAGTGGTTTCCTCCTACAGGGGACCCCAACTAATGAAAAACTGTTTTTT. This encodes CASGFLLQGTPTNEKLFF. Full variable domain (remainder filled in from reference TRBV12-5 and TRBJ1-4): DARVTQTPRHKVTEMGQEVTMRCQPILGHNTVFWYRQTMMQGLELLAYFRNRAPLDDSGMPKDRFSAEMPDATLATLKIQPSEPRDSAVYFCASGFLLQGTPTNEKLFFGSGTQLSVL.

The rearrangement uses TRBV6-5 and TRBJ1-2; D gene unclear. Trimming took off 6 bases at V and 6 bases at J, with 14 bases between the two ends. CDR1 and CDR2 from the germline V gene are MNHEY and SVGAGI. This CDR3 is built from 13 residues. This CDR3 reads CASRKTEGDGYTF. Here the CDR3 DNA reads TGTGCCAGCAGGAAAACGGAGGGAGATGGCTACACCTTC.

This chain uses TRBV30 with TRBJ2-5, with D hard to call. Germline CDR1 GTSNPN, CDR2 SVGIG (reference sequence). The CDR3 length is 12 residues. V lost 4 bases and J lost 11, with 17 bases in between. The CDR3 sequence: CAWTTTGSEQYF. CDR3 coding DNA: TGTGCCTGGACCACTACCGGATCAGAGCAGTACTTC.

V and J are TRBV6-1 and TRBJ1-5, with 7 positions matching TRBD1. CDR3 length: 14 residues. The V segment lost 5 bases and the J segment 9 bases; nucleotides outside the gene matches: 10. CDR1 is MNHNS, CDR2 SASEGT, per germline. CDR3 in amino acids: CASSTGQVGWPQHF. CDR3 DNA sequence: TGTGCCAGCAGTACTGGACAGGTCGGATGGCCCCAGCATTTT.

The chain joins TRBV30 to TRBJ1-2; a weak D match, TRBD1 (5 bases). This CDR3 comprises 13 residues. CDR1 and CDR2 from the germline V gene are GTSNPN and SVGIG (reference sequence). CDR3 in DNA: TGTGCTCGACGCAGTTCGGGGGACTATGGCTACACCTTC. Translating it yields CARRSSGDYGYTF. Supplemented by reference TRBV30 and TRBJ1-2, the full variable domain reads SQTIHQWPATLVQPVGSPLSLECTVEGTSNPNLYWYRQAAGRGLQLLFYSVGIGQISSEVPQNLSASRPQDRQFILSSKKLLLSDSGFYLCARRSSGDYGYTFGSGTRLTVV.

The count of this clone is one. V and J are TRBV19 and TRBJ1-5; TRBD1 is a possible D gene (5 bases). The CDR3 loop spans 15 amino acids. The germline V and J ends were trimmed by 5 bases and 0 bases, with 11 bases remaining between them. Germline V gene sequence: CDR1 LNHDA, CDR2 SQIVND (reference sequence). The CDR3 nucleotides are TGTGCCAGTAGTTACAAGGGGTTTAGCAATCAGCCCCAGCATTTT. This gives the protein CASSYKGFSNQPQHF.

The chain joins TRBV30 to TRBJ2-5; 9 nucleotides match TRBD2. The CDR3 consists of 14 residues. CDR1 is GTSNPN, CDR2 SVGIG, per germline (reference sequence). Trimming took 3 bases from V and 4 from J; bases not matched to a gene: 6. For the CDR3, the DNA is TGTGCCTGGAGCCCGGGACTAGCAAGAGAGACCCAGTACTTC. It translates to CAWSPGLARETQYF.

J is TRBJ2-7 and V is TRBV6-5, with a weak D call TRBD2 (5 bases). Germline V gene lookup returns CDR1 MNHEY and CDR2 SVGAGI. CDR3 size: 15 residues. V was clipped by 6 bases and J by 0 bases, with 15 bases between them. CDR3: CASSPLVGSSYEQYF. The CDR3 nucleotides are TGTGCCAGCAGCCCGTTAGTAGGGAGCTCCTACGAGCAGTACTTC.

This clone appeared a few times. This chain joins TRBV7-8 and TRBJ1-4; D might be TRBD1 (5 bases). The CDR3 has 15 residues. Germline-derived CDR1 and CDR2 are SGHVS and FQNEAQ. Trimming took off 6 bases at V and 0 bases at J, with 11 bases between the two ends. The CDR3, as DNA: TGTGCCAGCAGGGGGGGAGTCGCAACTAATGAAAAACTGTTTTTT. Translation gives CASRGGVATNEKLFF.

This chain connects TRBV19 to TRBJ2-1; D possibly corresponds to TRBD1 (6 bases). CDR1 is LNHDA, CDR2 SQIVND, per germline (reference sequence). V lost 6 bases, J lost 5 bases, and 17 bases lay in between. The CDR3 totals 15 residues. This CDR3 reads CASRPAGTLNNEQFF. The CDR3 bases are TGTGCCAGTAGACCCGCCGGGACACTAAACAATGAGCAGTTCTTC.

CDR3 region: CASSFSRGSNTGELFF. The CDR3 DNA follows: TGTGCCAGCAGCTTTTCCCGGGGGTCGAACACCGGGGAGCTGTTTTTT. The chain links TRBV7-2 to TRBJ2-2, with a tentative D call TRBD2 (6 bases). CDR3 size: 16 residues. V dropped 3 bases and J dropped 0 bases, with 11 bases sitting between them. The germline gives CDR1 SGHTA, CDR2 FQGNSA.

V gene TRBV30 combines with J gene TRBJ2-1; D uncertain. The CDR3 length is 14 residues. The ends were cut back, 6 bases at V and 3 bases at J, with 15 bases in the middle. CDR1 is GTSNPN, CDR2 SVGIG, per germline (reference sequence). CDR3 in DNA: TGTGCCTGTGGTGGCGGAGACGGCTACAATGAGCAGTTCTTC. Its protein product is CACGGGDGYNEQFF.

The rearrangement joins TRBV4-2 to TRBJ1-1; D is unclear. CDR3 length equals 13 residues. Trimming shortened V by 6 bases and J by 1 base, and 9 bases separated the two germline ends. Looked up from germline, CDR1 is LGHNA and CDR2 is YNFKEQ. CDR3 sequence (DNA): TGTGCCAGCAGGGTTACAGAGAACACTGAAGCTTTCTTT. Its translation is CASRVTENTEAFF.

The CDR3, as DNA: TGTGCCAGCAGTTCCTTGACAGAAAATACGCAGTATTTT. Translated, it gives CASSSLTENTQYF. The rearrangement links TRBV6-5 to TRBJ2-3; D is possibly TRBD1 (5 bases). Germline assignment: CDR1 MNHEY and CDR2 SVGAGI. The CDR3 has 13 residues. V lost 4 bases and J lost 7, with 12 bases in between.

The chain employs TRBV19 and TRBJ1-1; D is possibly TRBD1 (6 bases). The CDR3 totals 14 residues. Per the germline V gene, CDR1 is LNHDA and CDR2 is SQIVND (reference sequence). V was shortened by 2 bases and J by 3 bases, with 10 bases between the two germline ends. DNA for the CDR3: TGTGCCAGTAGTATACTAGGGGGGGACACTGAAGCTTTCTTT. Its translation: CASSILGGDTEAFF.

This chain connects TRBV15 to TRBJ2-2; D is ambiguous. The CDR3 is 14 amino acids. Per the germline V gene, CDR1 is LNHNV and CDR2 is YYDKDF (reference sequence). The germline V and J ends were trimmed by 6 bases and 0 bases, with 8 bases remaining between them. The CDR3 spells CATSPSANTGELFF. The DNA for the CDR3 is TGTGCCACCAGTCCCAGCGCGAACACCGGGGAGCTGTTTTTT. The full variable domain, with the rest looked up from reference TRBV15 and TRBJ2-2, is DAMVIQNPRYQVTQFGKPVTLSCSQTLNHNVMYWYQQKSSQAPKLLFHYYDKDFNNEADTPDNFQSRRPNTSFCFLDIRSPGLGDTAMYLCATSPSANTGELFFGEGSRLTVL.